This TCR beta chain is drawn from a study of T cells in Graves' hyperthyroidism and ophthalmopathy (dated by TCRdb to about 2019). Concerning the study at large: Peripheral blood was sampled at the time of initial diagnosis, prior to any treatment. A discovery cohort of about a hundred patients, about 40 with Graves' ophthalmopathy and fewer than 65 with stable Graves' hyperthyroidism, was used to find distinguishing TCR V-J signatures. An independent validation cohort of under 20 hyperthyroidism patients and about 16 patients who later progressed to ophthalmopathy tested prospective prediction of ophthalmopathy. The 75 to 100 discovery patients were randomly divided into training and test sets at a 7:3 ratio. In addition, the study compared T-cell repertoires in thyroid tissue and in blood from roughly 6 Graves' hyperthyroidism patients. Following sampling, methimazole starting at 30 mg daily was given to hyperthyroidism patients, and high-dose intravenous methylprednisolone was given to ophthalmopathy patients. The paper reports TCR Vbeta CDR3 sequencing of over 120 peripheral blood samples: around 45 ophthalmopathy, fewer than 80 hyperthyroidism and around 17 progressor patients.

Cut back by 2 bases and 0 bases, the V and J ends lie 9 bases apart. The cysteine opens and the phenylalanine closes a CDR3 of 15 amino acids. CDR3 DNA only is kept here, 45 bases in frame from base 1. Reading the germline V gene gives CDR1 SNHLY and CDR2 FYNNEI. Ten or more counts support this clonotype. Its antigen specificity is not known. No much larger clone exists at a distance of one base, and base qualities are not known. The TCR beta CDR3 regions were amplified from RNA transcripts. The TCR CDR3 was subjected to a first round of RT-PCR using the HTBI primer set and the Qiagen OneStep RT-PCR kit. A second multiplex PCR round built the libraries, followed by size selection and purification. Libraries were sequenced paired-end with 100 bp reads on an Illumina HiSeq2000. In the original analysis: SOAPnuke was used to process the raw data, with reads discarded if the reads contained adapters or uncalled bases, had a mean Phred below 15, or lacked an exact constant-primer or identifier match. High-quality paired reads were merged with COPE v1.2.5, and unique nucleotide sequences were defined as clonotypes. MiTCR v1.1 was used to align the clonotypes against IMGT TRBV, TRBD and TRBJ reference segments. Analysis was restricted to V-J combinations with a frequency above 0.0001, which covered about 99% of repertoires. The TCS score was defined as the ratio of F50 (clonal expansion) to E x V (chaos), calculated using BLOSUM62-based TCRdist between CDR3 peptides within each V-J. Welch's t-statistics and random forest reduced around 510 V-J features to roughly 13, which were used in a naive Bayes classifier (R e1071). TCRdb took the public reads, trimmed them with fastp at Q25, ran MiXCR for clone calling and kept in-frame beta chains. Each entry merges the rows of one CDR3 protein and shows their most common DNA and genes. These V and J calls are TCRdb output, not the study's own analysis. The sample has approximately 600,000 distinct CDR3 sequences on record, more than 13% of them singletons. The biggest ten clones account for about 6.6% of the sample.

Ophthalmopathy patients had moderately to severely active disease, Clinical Activity Score of at least 3, NOSPECS grade of at least 4, and duration under 3 months. Patients with uncontrolled infections, other autoimmune diseases, pregnancy or lactation were excluded. Clinical symptoms, serum thyroxine and TRAb, thyroid ultrasound, and orbital computed tomography formed the basis for the diagnoses. Ficoll-Paque density gradient centrifugation was used to isolate PBMCs from 10 ml of fresh peripheral blood. Total RNA was extracted using Trizol reagent, and RNA quality was assessed on an Agilent 2100 Bioanalyzer. What the work shows at the level of the full study, not this receptor alone: Ophthalmopathy was separated from stable hyperthyroidism by a 13 V-J signature model, with around 88% sensitivity and around 81% specificity obtained in cross-validation and 80%/75% obtained in testing. During validation, the model predicted progression to ophthalmopathy a median of about 6.3 months ahead of onset, with around 71% sensitivity and more than 72% specificity. No statistical method was used to fix the sample size in advance, and group allocation was not hidden from the investigators. Most expanded thyroid clonotypes (frequency above 0.001) were also found in blood, which suggests that blood repertoires may mirror thyroid immune responses.

This receptor was taken from a woman aged 18 to 35 with Graves' ophthalmopathy. The rearranged segments are TRBV2 and TRBJ2-3, with the D gene too uncertain to name. Material for sequencing was blood. The CDR3 reads as follows: CASSEYGLSTDTQYF. The DNA reads as follows: TGTGCCAGCAGTGAATACGGGTTAAGCACAGATACGCAGTATTTT. The CDR3, completed at both ends by the reference TRBV2 and TRBJ2-3 genes, gives the full variable domain EPEVTQTPSHQVTQMGQEVILRCVPISNHLYFYWYRQILGQKVEFLVSFYNNEISEKSEIFDDQFSVERPDGSNFTLKIRSTKLEDSAMYFCASSEYGLSTDTQYFGPGTRLTVL.